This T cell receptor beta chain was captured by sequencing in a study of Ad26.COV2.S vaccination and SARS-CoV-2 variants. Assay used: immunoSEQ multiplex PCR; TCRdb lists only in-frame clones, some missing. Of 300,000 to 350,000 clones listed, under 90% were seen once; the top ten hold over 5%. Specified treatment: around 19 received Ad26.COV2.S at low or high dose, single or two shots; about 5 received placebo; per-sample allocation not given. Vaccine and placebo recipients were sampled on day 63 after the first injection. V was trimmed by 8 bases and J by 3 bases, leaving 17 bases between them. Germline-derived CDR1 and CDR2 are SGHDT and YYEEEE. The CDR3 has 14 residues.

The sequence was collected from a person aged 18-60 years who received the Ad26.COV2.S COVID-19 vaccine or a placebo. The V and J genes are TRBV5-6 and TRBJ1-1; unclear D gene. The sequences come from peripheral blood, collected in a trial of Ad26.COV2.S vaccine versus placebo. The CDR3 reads CASKVAATDTEAFF. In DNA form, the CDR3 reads TGTGCCAGTAAGGTGGCAGCTACGGACACTGAAGCTTTCTTT.